Presented here are 24 T cell receptor beta chains from one specimen sequenced in a study of T cells in Graves' hyperthyroidism and ophthalmopathy. Researchers amplified the TCR beta CDR3 regions from RNA transcripts. Primed by the HTBI set, a first-round RT-PCR was run on the TCR CDR3. A single record per CDR3 protein comes from TCRdb applying MiXCR to the multiplex PCR reads. Of about 770,000 distinct CDR3 sequences detected, under 20% appear once; the ten largest clones hold approximately 16%. The specimen was blood. The receptors were sampled from a woman between 45 and 60 years old with Graves' hyperthyroidism that later progressed to Graves' ophthalmopathy.

This clonotype was detected ten times or more. The J gene is TRBJ1-4, the V gene TRBV2; a weak D match, TRBD1 (6 bases). The CDR3 extends over 15 amino acids. Germline V gene sequence: CDR1 SNHLY, CDR2 FYNNEI. V was pared by 8 bases and J by 8 bases, with 21 bases between. The CDR3 region is CASRDTYVFGEKLFF. CDR3 bases: TGTGCCAGCCGGGACACGTATGTTTTTGGGGAAAAACTGTTTTTT.

This clonotype was seen at least ten times. The chain carries TRBV3-1 and TRBJ1-2, with 7 bases lining up with TRBD1. This CDR3 contains 16 residues. With 0 bases clipped from V and 2 bases from J, the junction kept 6 bases outside the gene matches. Germline V gene sequence: CDR1 LGHDT, CDR2 YNNKEL (reference sequence). The CDR3 protein is CASSQDRGSRNYGYTF. For the CDR3, the DNA is TGTGCCAGCAGCCAAGACAGGGGGAGTAGAAACTATGGCTACACCTTC.

This chain uses TRBV2 with TRBJ1-1, with a weak D call TRBD1 (5 bases). Trimming removed 1 base from V and 0 bases from J, with 15 bases in between. The CDR3 is made up of 17 amino acids. Germline CDR1 and CDR2: SNHLY and FYNNEI. The CDR3 sequence: CASSEGGDGHMNTEAFF. CDR3 coding DNA: TGTGCCAGCAGTGAAGGGGGGGACGGACACATGAACACTGAAGCTTTCTTT. The full variable domain, completed using reference TRBV2 and TRBJ1-1, is EPEVTQTPSHQVTQMGQEVILRCVPISNHLYFYWYRQILGQKVEFLVSFYNNEISEKSEIFDDQFSVERPDGSNFTLKIRSTKLEDSAMYFCASSEGGDGHMNTEAFFGQGTRLTVV.

The table lists this clonotype with many counts. The V gene is TRBV20-1, the J gene TRBJ2-1; TRBD2 might be the D (5 bases). The germline V and J ends were trimmed by 1 base and 10 bases, with 20 bases remaining between them. Germline-derived CDR1 and CDR2 are DFQATT and SNEGSKA (reference sequence). The CDR3 sequence is 15 residues long. The CDR3 spells CSARVVAASTGEQFF. In DNA, the CDR3 is TGCAGTGCTAGAGTTGTCGCGGCTAGCACGGGCGAGCAGTTCTTC.

This clonotype came up a few times. The chain combines TRBV5-1 with TRBJ1-1; the D is unclear. Germline loops: CDR1 SGHRS, CDR2 YFSETQ. This CDR3 is 14 amino acids long. V lost 0 bases and J 7 bases, leaving 13 bases between the germline ends. The DNA of the CDR3 is TGCGCCAGCAGCTTGGGACAATTGGGGTATGAAGCTTTCTTT. This encodes CASSLGQLGYEAFF.

The chain couples TRBV5-1 to TRBJ2-3, with D possibly TRBD2 on 6 matching bases. CDR3 length: 18 residues. Per the germline V gene, CDR1 is SGHRS and CDR2 is YFSETQ. V lost 3 bases and J 0 bases, leaving 20 bases between the germline ends. Written as DNA, the CDR3 is TGCGCCAGCAGCTCCCTGCTAGCGACAAAAACGAGCACAGATACGCAGTATTTT. Protein sequence: CASSSLLATKTSTDTQYF.

This clonotype was seen many times. The gene calls are TRBV20-1 and TRBJ2-7, with 9 positions matching TRBD2. CDR3 length: 13 amino acids. Trimming removed 6 bases from V and 0 bases from J; junction bases left unmatched: 3. Germline CDR1 is DFQATT and CDR2 is SNEGSKA (reference sequence). CDR3 loop: CSALAGPSYEQYF. CDR3 in DNA: TGCAGTGCCCTAGCGGGGCCCTCCTACGAGCAGTACTTC.

This clonotype was seen a handful of times. Written as DNA, the CDR3 is TGCAGTGCTAGAGATATGGGACAGGGTAACTATGGCTACACCTTC. It codes for CSARDMGQGNYGYTF. V and J are TRBV20-1 and TRBJ1-2; TRBD1 matches at 9 bases. After removal of 0 bases from V and 1 base from J, the junction contained 3 bases not matched to a gene. Germline V gene lookup returns CDR1 DFQATT and CDR2 SNEGSKA (reference sequence). This CDR3 spans 15 amino acids.

This clonotype was recorded many times. The chain carries TRBV5-1 and TRBJ2-2; TRBD2 aligns across 8 bases. The CDR3 is made up of 18 amino acids. Trimming at V came to 2 bases and at J to 1 base, leaving 10 bases not matched to a gene. Germline V gives CDR1 SGHRS, CDR2 YFSETQ. In DNA form, the CDR3 reads TGCGCCAGCAGCTTCCGGACTAGCCCCCCAATGAACACCGGGGAGCTGTTTTTT. This sequence encodes CASSFRTSPPMNTGELFF.

This chain links TRBV12-3 or TRBV12-4 with TRBJ1-2; D is unresolved. The CDR3 contains 14 residues. Trimming took off 2 bases at V and 5 bases at J, with 12 bases between the two ends. The CDR3 DNA is TGTGCCAGCAGTTTATCACCCGCCCATTATGGCTACACCTTC. Translated: CASSLSPAHYGYTF.

The table lists this clonotype with a few counts. The rearrangement joins TRBV4-1 to TRBJ1-5, with a possible D match to TRBD1 (5 bases). There are 18 residues in the CDR3. The ends were cut back, 3 bases at V and 2 bases at J, with 20 bases in the middle. Germline V lookup: CDR1 MGHRA, CDR2 YSYEKL. CDR3 DNA: TGCGCCAGCAGCCAGGGGGGAATTAGGGCGTACGGCAATCAGCCCCAGCATTTT. As protein: CASSQGGIRAYGNQPQHF.

This clonotype came up many times. The chain employs TRBV12-3 or TRBV12-4 and TRBJ1-4; D is unresolved. CDR3 length equals 15 residues. Deletions cut 1 base from V and 3 bases from J, with 9 bases between. The CDR3 bases are TGTGCCAGCAGTTTAGGGAGTACACCTAATGAAAAACTGTTTTTT. It encodes CASSLGSTPNEKLFF.

This clonotype was recorded a few times. The chain has TRBV12-3 or TRBV12-4 and TRBJ2-7; TRBD2 matches at 7 bases. J lost 2 bases, V lost 8 bases, and 9 bases had no gene match. CDR3 length equals 14 residues. For the CDR3, the DNA is TGTGCCAGCTCTGGGGGGGTAACCCCCTACGAGCAGTACTTC. Translated, it gives CASSGGVTPYEQYF.

This chain links TRBV20-1 with TRBJ1-5; 10 nucleotides align to TRBD1. Germline assignment: CDR1 DFQATT and CDR2 SNEGSKA (reference sequence). V dropped 6 bases and J dropped 5; count of bases not matched to a gene: 7. The CDR3 consists of 14 residues. The DNA of the CDR3 is TGCAGTGCAGAAGGGACAGGGGTTTATCAGCCCCAGCATTTT. Amino acid sequence: CSAEGTGVYQPQHF.

This clonotype has only a few counts. The gene calls are TRBV10-2 and TRBJ1-2, with TRBD1 as a possible D gene (6 bases). Deletions cut 2 bases from V and 8 bases from J, with 18 bases between. Germline V CDR1 and CDR2: WSHSY, SAAADI. The CDR3 loop spans 15 amino acids. CDR3 residues: CASSEVLGGISGYTF. CDR3 DNA: TGCGCCAGCAGTGAGGTTCTAGGGGGGATTTCAGGCTACACCTTC.

This clonotype has more than one count but fewer than ten. This chain links TRBV7-2 with TRBJ1-2; no definite D call. V shed 5 bases and J shed 5 bases, with 12 bases lying between them. From germline, CDR1 is SGHTA and CDR2 FQGNSA. The CDR3 runs to 13 residues. CDR3 nucleotide sequence: TGTGCCAGCAGCCTAAGAGGGAAATATGGCTACACCTTC. This gives the protein CASSLRGKYGYTF.

This clonotype was recorded many times. CDR3 amino acids: CSAMGQGPGLALQETQYF. In DNA, the CDR3 is TGCAGTGCAATGGGACAGGGTCCGGGACTAGCGCTACAAGAGACCCAGTACTTC. The V and J genes are TRBV20-1 and TRBJ2-5; TRBD2 is a possible D gene (10 bases). The CDR3 length is 18 residues. The germline gives CDR1 DFQATT, CDR2 SNEGSKA (reference sequence). Trimming cost V 6 bases and J 2 bases, with 28 bases left between them.

The chain uses TRBV20-1 and TRBJ2-3; D gene ambiguous. CDR1 is DFQATT, CDR2 SNEGSKA, per germline (reference sequence). The CDR3 has 12 amino acids. Trimming left V 5 bases short and J 0 bases short, with 6 bases between. As DNA, the CDR3 is TGCAGTGCTTTAGACAGCACAGATACGCAGTATTTT. This gives the protein CSALDSTDTQYF.

The chain is built from TRBV19 and TRBJ2-1, with a possible D match to TRBD1 (5 bases). V shed 11 bases and J shed 6 bases, with 17 bases lying between them. The CDR3 has 13 residues. Per the germline V gene, CDR1 is LNHDA and CDR2 is SQIVND (reference sequence). CDR3: CAGKSTETNEQFF. The DNA for the CDR3 is TGTGCCGGAAAATCGACAGAAACCAATGAGCAGTTCTTC.

This clonotype showed up many times. The rearrangement joins TRBV14 to TRBJ2-5, with 10 nucleotides matching TRBD1. Germline V gene data show CDR1 as SGHDN and CDR2 as FVKESK. The CDR3 is 15 residues long. The trim removed 5 bases at V and 6 bases at J, leaving 9 bases unmatched. CDR3 in amino acids: CASSSQTGGVKTQYF. The CDR3 nucleotides are TGTGCCAGCAGCTCACAGACAGGGGGCGTTAAGACCCAGTACTTC.

The chain combines TRBV6-1 with TRBJ2-3; D may be TRBD2 (5 bases). Per the germline V gene, CDR1 is MNHNS and CDR2 is SASEGT. The V and J ends lost 11 bases and 4 bases respectively, with 10 bases between them. The CDR3 covers 11 residues. The CDR3 DNA reads as TGTGCCGCCAAACTAGCAGATACGCAGTATTTT. This gives the protein CAAKLADTQYF.

This clonotype was seen many times. The gene calls are TRBV7-2 and TRBJ2-1; D tentatively fits TRBD1 or TRBD2 (5 bases each). V dropped 5 bases and J dropped 2 bases, with 10 bases sitting between them. Germline CDR1 reads SGHTA; CDR2 reads FQGNSA. The CDR3 has 14 amino acids. The CDR3 DNA sequence: TGTGCCAGCAGCCGACCGGGGCCCTACAATGAGCAGTTCTTC. This codes for CASSRPGPYNEQFF.

The V gene is TRBV5-1, the J gene TRBJ2-1, with 8 nucleotides matching TRBD2. The CDR3 is made up of 19 amino acids. Per the germline V gene, CDR1 is SGHRS and CDR2 is YFSETQ. V shed 0 bases, J shed 8 bases, and the junction held 19 bases outside the gene matches. The CDR3 sequence: CASSLGGPGGLSVLDEQFF. CDR3 DNA sequence: TGCGCCAGCAGCTTGGGGGGTCCGGGGGGGCTTTCGGTGCTGGATGAGCAGTTCTTC.

This sequence joins TRBV30 and TRBJ1-3, with unresolved D. V was cut by 5 bases and J by 0 bases, with 8 bases left in between. Germline-derived CDR1 and CDR2 are GTSNPN and SVGIG (reference sequence). The CDR3 spans 13 residues. In DNA form, the CDR3 reads TGTGCCTGGGCTCTCCTCTCTGGAAACACCATATATTTT. Translation: CAWALLSGNTIYF.